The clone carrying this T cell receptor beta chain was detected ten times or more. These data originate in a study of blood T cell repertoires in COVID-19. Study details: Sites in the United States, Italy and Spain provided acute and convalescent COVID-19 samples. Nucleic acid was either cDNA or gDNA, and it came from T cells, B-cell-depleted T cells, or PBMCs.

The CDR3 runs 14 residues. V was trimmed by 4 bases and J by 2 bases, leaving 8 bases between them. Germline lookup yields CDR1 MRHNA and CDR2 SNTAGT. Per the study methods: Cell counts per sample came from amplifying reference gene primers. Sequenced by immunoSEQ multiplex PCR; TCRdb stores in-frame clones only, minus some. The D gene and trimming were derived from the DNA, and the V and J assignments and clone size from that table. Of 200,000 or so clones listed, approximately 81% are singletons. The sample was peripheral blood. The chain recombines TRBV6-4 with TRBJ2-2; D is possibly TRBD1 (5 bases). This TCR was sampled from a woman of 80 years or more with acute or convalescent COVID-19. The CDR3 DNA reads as TGTGCCAGCAGTGGACAGAGTAACACCGGGGAGCTGTTTTTT. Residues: CASSGQSNTGELFF.